What follows are 4 T cell receptor beta chains derived from one specimen sequenced in a study of liver allograft versus peripheral blood T cells. Whole-study context: Transplanted-liver and recipient peripheral blood T cell receptor repertoires were compared.

TCRdb independently ran MiXCR on the reads; one entry per CDR3 protein. The data hold about 8,400 distinct CDR3 sequences, with more than 15% observed a single time. The source of these receptors is a human patient who had a liver transplant. Some T cells may be supplied by the graft donor.

The rearrangement joins TRBV28 to TRBJ2-5; D unresolved. Germline CDR1 is MDHEN and CDR2 is SYDVKM. This CDR3 has 16 residues. The V end was cut by 7 bases, the J end by 5 bases, with 23 bases between. Written as DNA, the CDR3 is TGTGCCAGCATCCCCAGTGGTTCCGCGATCGCTGAGACCCAGTACTTC. Its translation: CASIPSGSAIAETQYF.

J is TRBJ2-1 and V is TRBV20-1; 8 nucleotides agree with TRBD1. This CDR3 has 15 residues. The V gene end was trimmed by 8 bases and the J gene end by 0 bases; junction bases not matched to a gene: 9. Germline values: CDR1 DFQATT, CDR2 SNEGSKA (reference sequence). This CDR3 is CSPIITGGSYNEQFF. The DNA of the CDR3 is TGCAGTCCAATAATTACAGGGGGCTCCTACAATGAGCAGTTCTTC.

Regarding this clonotype: A much larger clone is a single base away; this may be a read error. The chain employs TRBV19 and TRBJ2-1; maybe TRBD1 (5 bases). Trimming shortened V by 7 bases and J by 6 bases, and 19 bases separated the two germline ends. The length of the CDR3 is 15 residues. Germline V gene data show CDR1 as LNHDA and CDR2 as SQIVND (reference sequence). The CDR3 spells CASIARAGRFNEQFF. For the CDR3, the DNA is TGTGCCAGTATTGCCAGGGCAGGGCGGTTCAATGAGCAGTTCTTC.

This clonotype was recorded only once. This may arise from a read error, as a much more abundant clone is one base away. The chain couples TRBV28 to TRBJ2-7; 9 bases line up with TRBD1. CDR1 and CDR2 from the germline V gene are MDHEN and SYDVKM. V shed 4 bases, J shed 6 bases, and the junction held 10 bases outside the gene matches. CDR3 length: 15 residues. CDR3 in amino acids: CASSSPGQGLCEQYF. Written as DNA, the CDR3 is TGTGCCAGCAGTTCGCCGGGACAGGGTCTCTGCGAGCAGTACTTC.